A single sample is the source of the 23 T cell receptor beta chains below, sequenced in a study of shared clonotypes between healthy human individuals. Measured with immunoSEQ multiplex PCR; TCRdb has only the in-frame clones, and not every one. The repertoire holds about 990,000 clones, with approximately 78% as singletons. Material: memory CD4+ T cells from PBMCs. Described subset: CD45RA-negative fraction. All receptors derive from a man aged 18 to 29 in good health. Some clones in this sample may be carry-over from other donors' samples.

The chain links TRBV2 to TRBJ2-2; possibly TRBD1 for D (5 bases). The CDR3 consists of 14 residues. Looked up from germline, CDR1 is SNHLY and CDR2 is FYNNEI. The germline V and J ends were trimmed by 2 bases and 4 bases, with 8 bases remaining between them. CDR3 residues: CASSERQLTGELFF. The CDR3 nucleotides are TGTGCCAGCAGTGAAAGACAGCTCACCGGGGAGCTGTTTTTT.

CDR3 DNA: TGTGCCAGCAGTTTATCAATCCCGATTGAAGCTTTCTTT. Protein product: CASSLSIPIEAFF. The V gene is TRBV28, the J gene TRBJ1-1; D uncertain. The CDR3 extends over 13 amino acids. The germline V gene has CDR1 MDHEN and CDR2 SYDVKM. V dropped 1 base and J dropped 7 bases, with 10 bases sitting between them.

This chain joins TRBV15 and TRBJ2-6; 7 nucleotides line up with TRBD1. This CDR3 has 18 amino acids. V was pared by 4 bases and J by 0 bases, with 9 bases of the junction left unmatched. The V gene's germline CDR1 is LNHNV and CDR2 YYDKDF (reference sequence). The CDR3 sequence is CATSNRDSHPSGANVLTF. DNA of the CDR3: TGTGCCACCAGCAACCGGGACAGCCACCCCTCTGGGGCCAACGTCCTGACTTTC. Supplemented by reference TRBV15 and TRBJ2-6, the full variable domain reads DAMVIQNPRYQVTQFGKPVTLSCSQTLNHNVMYWYQQKSSQAPKLLFHYYDKDFNNEADTPDNFQSRRPNTSFCFLDIRSPGLGDTAMYLCATSNRDSHPSGANVLTFGAGSRLTVL.

This clone appeared many times. The V and J genes are TRBV30 and TRBJ1-2, with TRBD1 identical over 8 bases. Germline lookup yields CDR1 GTSNPN and CDR2 SVGIG (reference sequence). CDR3 length: 13 amino acids. The V gene end was trimmed by 7 bases and the J gene end by 2 bases; junction bases not matched to a gene: 6. This CDR3 reads CASTPGGNYGYTF. The DNA for the CDR3 is TGTGCCTCAACCCCAGGGGGCAACTATGGCTACACCTTC.

There are a few counts of this clone. V usage is TRBV7-2 and J usage is TRBJ2-1; 13 bases agree with TRBD2. Trimming took 5 bases from V and 9 from J; bases not matched to a gene: 7. This CDR3 has 15 amino acids. Germline CDR1 SGHTA, CDR2 FQGNSA. CDR3 residues: CASSQTSGRASEQFF. CDR3 nucleotides: TGTGCCAGCAGCCAAACTAGCGGGAGGGCCTCTGAGCAGTTCTTC.

The gene calls are TRBV29-1 and TRBJ1-4; D might be TRBD1 (5 bases). Trimming removed 1 base from V and 16 bases from J, with 19 bases in between. CDR1 is SQVTM and CDR2 is ANQGSEA in the germline V gene. The CDR3 has 13 amino acids. CDR3 nucleotides: TGCAGCGTTGAAGTGACGGAGGGCCTTACAGGGTTTTTT. Its protein is CSVEVTEGLTGFF.

The rearrangement uses TRBV29-1 and TRBJ2-3, with 11 positions matching TRBD1. CDR1 is SQVTM and CDR2 is ANQGSEA in the germline V gene. V was pared by 2 bases and J by 9 bases, with 4 bases of the junction left unmatched. The CDR3 consists of 13 residues. CDR3 amino acids: CSVERDRGVTQYF. The CDR3 coding sequence is TGCAGCGTTGAAAGGGACAGGGGGGTAACGCAGTATTTT.

The V and J genes are TRBV19 and TRBJ1-2; possible D gene TRBD1, 5 bases. Trimming removed 5 bases from V and 4 bases from J, with 11 bases in between. The CDR3 contains 13 residues. Per germline, CDR1 LNHDA and CDR2 SQIVND (reference sequence). The CDR3, as DNA: TGTGCCAGTAGTTCGACAGCTGCCTATGGCTACACCTTC. This gives the protein CASSSTAAYGYTF.

The V gene is TRBV28, the J gene TRBJ2-2, with D possibly TRBD1 on 5 matching bases. Germline V gene lookup returns CDR1 MDHEN and CDR2 SYDVKM. V gave up 10 bases and J gave up 0 bases, with 15 bases separating them. This CDR3 has 15 amino acids. Written as DNA, the CDR3 is TGTGCCACCGACAGCCACATATCGAACACCGGGGAGCTGTTTTTT. Protein product: CATDSHISNTGELFF.

V usage is TRBV21-1 and J usage is TRBJ2-1; the D call in the table, TRBD2, was not verified against the DNA. TRBV21-1 is a known pseudogene. The CDR3 runs to 18 residues. In nucleotides, the CDR3 is TGTGCCAGCAGCGGCGGACTAGCGCCCAGGAAGGCCTACAATGAGCAGTTCTTC. Translating gives CASSGGLAPRKAYNEQFF.

The chain links TRBV28 to TRBJ2-7, with TRBD2 identical over 8 bases. Germline assignment: CDR1 MDHEN and CDR2 SYDVKM. V was pared by 7 bases and J by 1 base, with 12 bases of the junction left unmatched. The CDR3 totals 16 residues. The CDR3 is CASKERVAGFSYEQYF. The CDR3 nucleotides are TGTGCCAGCAAAGAAAGAGTAGCGGGATTTTCCTACGAGCAGTACTTC.

The rearrangement joins TRBV6-1 to TRBJ1-5; no definite D call. V shed 6 bases and J shed 5 bases, with 11 bases lying between them. The CDR3 runs 13 residues. Germline V lookup: CDR1 MNHNS, CDR2 SASEGT. The CDR3 nucleotides read TGTGCCAGCAGACAAGACGGATATCAGCCCCAGCATTTT. Protein sequence: CASRQDGYQPQHF.

The chain links TRBV5-6 to TRBJ2-3; D unclear. Germline CDR1 and CDR2: SGHDT and YYEEEE. V lost 5 bases and J 5 bases, leaving 15 bases between the germline ends. The CDR3 is 14 residues long. The CDR3 DNA follows: TGTGCCAGCAGTTTCGACCCAACTGGAGATACGCAGTATTTT. Its protein product is CASSFDPTGDTQYF.

The CDR3 loop reads CAWSLGDSNQPQHF. In DNA, the CDR3 is TGTGCCTGGAGTTTAGGGGATAGCAATCAGCCCCAGCATTTT. This chain uses TRBV30 with TRBJ1-5; D might be TRBD1 (5 bases). This CDR3 spans 14 amino acids. Trimming took off 2 bases at V and 0 bases at J, with 8 bases between the two ends. Germline V gene data show CDR1 as GTSNPN and CDR2 as SVGIG (reference sequence).

This clone appeared a single time. This sequence joins TRBV10-3 and TRBJ1-1; no clear D. CDR1 ENHRY and CDR2 SYGVKD come from the germline V gene. This CDR3 spans 13 amino acids. V was pared by 10 bases and J by 0 bases, with 12 bases between. CDR3 region: CATMSGLNTEAFF. CDR3 nucleotide sequence: TGTGCCACTATGTCGGGGTTGAACACTGAAGCTTTCTTT.

The chain joins TRBV27 to TRBJ1-3; D is ambiguous. V was pared by 6 bases and J by 4 bases, with 13 bases between. Germline V gives CDR1 MNHEY, CDR2 SMNVEV (reference sequence). The CDR3 extends over 14 amino acids. CDR3 in DNA: TGTGCCAGCAGCTCGTCAGTAGTAGGAAACACCATATATTTT. Translation gives CASSSSVVGNTIYF.

The gene calls are TRBV5-4 and TRBJ2-7; 11 positions agree with TRBD2. The CDR3 length is 15 residues. Germline V lookup: CDR1 SGHNT, CDR2 YYREEE (reference sequence). After removal of 1 base from V and 4 bases from J, the junction contained 4 bases not matched to a gene. The CDR3 region has the DNA TGTGCCAGCAGCTTGAGAACTAGCGGGGGTTACGAGCAGTACTTC. It is translated as CASSLRTSGGYEQYF.

This chain connects TRBV15 to TRBJ2-7; 8 nucleotides match TRBD2. V lost 4 bases and J lost 0; bases outside the gene matches: 2. CDR1 and CDR2 (germline): LNHNV, YYDKDF (reference sequence). This CDR3 contains 14 residues. In DNA form, the CDR3 reads TGTGCCACCAGCACGGGAGGGAGCTCCTACGAGCAGTACTTC. Amino acids: CATSTGGSSYEQYF.

V usage is TRBV30 and J usage is TRBJ1-6, with D unclear. Per germline, CDR1 GTSNPN and CDR2 SVGIG (reference sequence). V dropped 1 base and J dropped 14 bases, with 9 bases sitting between them. This CDR3 is built from 11 residues. CDR3 residues: CAWSEEFTLHF. The CDR3 DNA is TGTGCCTGGAGTGAGGAATTCACCCTCCACTTT. Using reference TRBV30 and TRBJ1-6 for the parts outside the CDR3, the full variable domain is SQTIHQWPATLVQPVGSPLSLECTVEGTSNPNLYWYRQAAGRGLQLLFYSVGIGQISSEVPQNLSASRPQDRQFILSSKKLLLSDSGFYLCAWSEEFTLHFGNGTRLTVT.

The CDR3 reads CASMTLGQMGFF. CDR3 bases: TGTGCCAGCATGACGCTGGGACAAATGGGGTTCTTC. The chain carries TRBV2 and TRBJ2-1, with D possibly matching TRBD1 (6 bases). The CDR3 covers 12 residues. Trimming shortened V by 7 bases and J by 15 bases, and 19 bases separated the two germline ends. Germline-derived CDR1 and CDR2 are SNHLY and FYNNEI.

V and J are TRBV5-6 and TRBJ2-6; 8 bases fit TRBD1. The CDR3 is made up of 17 amino acids. V shed 1 base and J 3 bases; nucleotides not matched to a gene: 6. Germline loops: CDR1 SGHDT, CDR2 YYEEEE. The CDR3 bases are TGTGCCAGCAGCTTGCTGCCAGGGGGCGGTGGGGCCAACGTCCTGACTTTC. It encodes CASSLLPGGGGANVLTF.

The chain links TRBV27 to TRBJ2-1, with 8 positions matching TRBD1. V lost 4 bases and J lost 4; bases outside the gene matches: 6. Germline-derived CDR1 and CDR2 are MNHEY and SMNVEV (reference sequence). This CDR3 comprises 15 residues. The CDR3 DNA reads as TGTGCCAGCAGTTCCGGGACAGGCGGATACAATGAGCAGTTCTTC. This encodes CASSSGTGGYNEQFF.

The J gene is TRBJ2-3, the V gene TRBV11-3; 7 nucleotides line up with TRBD2. V lost 5 bases and J lost 5; bases outside the gene matches: 10. The CDR3 spans 15 residues. The V gene's germline CDR1 is SGHNT and CDR2 YENEEA. DNA for the CDR3: TGTGCCAGCAGCCCCGGGGCTAGCGGCCGAGATACGCAGTATTTT. Its protein is CASSPGASGRDTQYF.